These 2 T cell receptor beta chains share one sample of origin, sequenced in a study of blood T cell repertoires in COVID-19. The protocol was immunoSEQ multiplex PCR, while the TCRdb copy is restricted to in-frame clones and leaves out a portion. Of roughly 140,000 clones listed, 85% to 90% were seen once; the top ten hold 2% to 2.5%. Specimen: peripheral blood. Every receptor here comes from a human donor in a cohort sampled during active COVID-19.

This clone was seen a single time. V usage is TRBV7-8 and J usage is TRBJ1-4, with 10 positions matching TRBD1. Germline V gives CDR1 SGHVS, CDR2 FQNEAQ. The CDR3 length is 13 residues. J lost 8 bases, V lost 8 bases, and 5 bases had no gene match. For the CDR3, the DNA is TGTGCCAGCGGGGACAGGGGAGGAGAAAAACTGTTTTTT. Protein product: CASGDRGGEKLFF.

About this clone itself: Other DNA sequences from this sample encode an identical CDR3 as well. The chain recombines TRBV18 with TRBJ1-2; 10 nucleotides match TRBD1. The CDR3 covers 14 residues. Germline assignment: CDR1 KGHSH and CDR2 LQKENI. Trimming at V came to 4 bases and at J to 2 bases, leaving 1 base not matched to a gene. The CDR3 DNA is TGTGCCAGCTCACTGACAGGGGGCAACTATGGCTACACCTTC. Translating gives CASSLTGGNYGYTF.